Shown below are 29 T cell receptor beta chains from a single sample sequenced in a study of T cells in Graves' hyperthyroidism and ophthalmopathy. Researchers amplified the TCR beta CDR3 regions from RNA transcripts. TCR CDR3 regions were first amplified by RT-PCR with HTBI primers. TCRdb ran MiXCR on the multiplex PCR reads and lists one entry per CDR3 protein. Of 550,000 to 600,000 distinct CDR3 sequences listed, around 15% are singletons. Sample: blood. The source of these receptors is a woman younger than 30 with Graves' hyperthyroidism.

This clonotype has a count of ten or more. The chain combines TRBV28 with TRBJ1-2; D is ambiguous. Trimming removed 3 bases from V and 4 bases from J, with 15 bases in between. Germline CDR1 reads MDHEN; CDR2 reads SYDVKM. The CDR3 covers 15 residues. The CDR3 here is CASSFDAGISYGYTF. DNA for the CDR3: TGTGCCAGCAGTTTCGATGCGGGTATAAGCTATGGCTACACCTTC.

This clonotype was picked up many times. J is TRBJ2-3 and V is TRBV7-9, with 12 positions matching TRBD2. The V segment lost 5 bases and the J segment 0 bases; nucleotides outside the gene matches: 9. Germline V gene lookup returns CDR1 SEHNR and CDR2 FQNEAQ (reference sequence). This CDR3 region has 18 residues. The CDR3 nucleotides are TGTGCCAGCAGCCAAGGACTAGCGGGGTTACCTAGCACAGATACGCAGTATTTT. Translated, it gives CASSQGLAGLPSTDTQYF.

The chain uses TRBV29-1 and TRBJ2-7; tentatively, D is TRBD1 (6 bases). The CDR3 length is 13 residues. Germline-derived CDR1 and CDR2 are SQVTM and ANQGSEA. V gave up 4 bases and J gave up 7 bases, with 17 bases separating them. Written as DNA, the CDR3 is TGCAGCGTTGCCGCGCAGGGACAAAATGAGCAGTACTTC. Encoded protein: CSVAAQGQNEQYF.

This clonotype was seen repeatedly, ten times or more. This chain joins TRBV4-2 and TRBJ2-5; the D gene could be TRBD1 or TRBD2 (6 bases each). This CDR3 spans 16 amino acids. Trimming removed 0 bases from V and 5 bases from J, with 16 bases in between. CDR1 LGHNA and CDR2 YNFKEQ come from the germline V gene. The CDR3 sequence: CASSQEGPGAMETQYF. The CDR3 bases are TGTGCCAGCAGCCAAGAAGGTCCGGGGGCGATGGAGACCCAGTACTTC.

This clonotype was counted ten times or more. CDR3 sequence: CASSYLPGQAPNEQFF. Here the CDR3 DNA reads TGTGCCAGCAGTTACTTACCGGGACAGGCCCCGAATGAGCAGTTCTTC. The gene calls are TRBV6-6 and TRBJ2-1; 8 nucleotides agree with TRBD1. The CDR3 is 16 amino acids. V lost 1 base, J lost 7 bases, and 9 bases stayed unmatched. The germline gives CDR1 MNHNY, CDR2 SVGAGI (reference sequence).

This clonotype was seen repeatedly, ten times or more. The chain combines TRBV2 with TRBJ2-3, with unresolved D. Trimming cost V 4 bases and J 0 bases, with 5 bases left between them. Germline V gives CDR1 SNHLY, CDR2 FYNNEI. The CDR3 is made up of 13 amino acids. Here the CDR3 DNA reads TGTGCCAGCAGTGTGGAGAGCACAGATACGCAGTATTTT. It translates to CASSVESTDTQYF.

This clonotype was detected only a few times. The chain recombines TRBV12-3 or TRBV12-4 with TRBJ1-5, with 7 bases aligning to TRBD1. The CDR3 has 16 amino acids. The V gene end was trimmed by 4 bases and the J gene end by 3 bases; junction bases not matched to a gene: 9. The chain's CDR3 is CASSSSRGSNNQPQHF. The DNA of the CDR3 is TGTGCCAGCAGTTCGAGCAGGGGGAGTAACAATCAGCCCCAGCATTTT.

The chain recombines TRBV5-6 with TRBJ1-6; a weak D match, TRBD1 (5 bases). Per germline, CDR1 SGHDT and CDR2 YYEEEE. The germline V and J ends were trimmed by 6 bases and 0 bases, with 19 bases remaining between them. The CDR3 is 18 residues long. CDR3 DNA: TGTGCCAGCACCTGGGGGAGACCTGCTAGCTCCTATAATTCACCCCTCCACTTT. It specifies CASTWGRPASSYNSPLHF.

The table lists this clonotype with many counts. The chain recombines TRBV27 with TRBJ1-2, with D unclear. The CDR3 runs 14 residues. From germline, CDR1 is MNHEY and CDR2 SMNVEV (reference sequence). V dropped 6 bases and J dropped 6 bases, with 17 bases sitting between them. The CDR3 nucleotides read TGTGCCAGCAGCCAAGGCGGTGGCCATCATGGCTACACCTTC. The encoded protein is CASSQGGGHHGYTF.

This clonotype showed up just a few times. This rearrangement joins TRBV7-2 to TRBJ1-2; TRBD1 matches 7 bases. There are 14 residues in the CDR3. The junction had 6 bases not matched to a gene; V was cut back by 0 bases and J by 8 bases. The V gene's germline CDR1 is SGHTA and CDR2 FQGNSA. CDR3 in amino acids: CASSLAMAGGGYTF. The DNA of the CDR3 is TGTGCCAGCAGCTTAGCGATGGCAGGGGGAGGCTACACCTTC.

This clonotype was seen a single time. The V call is TRBV20-1, the J call TRBJ1-1; 8 nucleotides agree with TRBD1. Per germline, CDR1 DFQATT and CDR2 SNEGSKA (reference sequence). CDR3 size: 15 residues. J gave up 5 bases and V 0 bases, and 8 bases lay outside the gene matches. As DNA, the CDR3 is TGCAGTGCTAGAGATAGAAACAGGGGGTATACTGAAGCTTTCTTT. This encodes CSARDRNRGYTEAFF.

The chain carries TRBV19 and TRBJ2-7; the D gene is possibly TRBD2 (5 bases). V lost 3 bases and J lost 6, with 9 bases in between. Germline CDR1 is LNHDA and CDR2 is SQIVND (reference sequence). The CDR3 spans 12 residues. CDR3 sequence (DNA): TGTGCCAGTAGTATTATAGAGGGCGAGCAGTACTTC. This codes for CASSIIEGEQYF.

This clonotype was observed a few times. The J gene is TRBJ2-5, the V gene TRBV13, with D perhaps matching TRBD2 (5 bases). CDR3 length equals 15 residues. CDR1 and CDR2 (germline): PRHDT, FYEKMQ (reference sequence). V dropped 0 bases and J dropped 5 bases, with 13 bases sitting between them. The CDR3 reads CASSLGLARDETQYF. DNA of the CDR3: TGTGCCAGCAGCTTAGGCCTTGCGAGGGATGAGACCCAGTACTTC.

A few counts support this clonotype. The chain recombines TRBV11-2 with TRBJ2-7, with 13 positions matching TRBD2. Germline CDR1 SGHAT, CDR2 FQNNGV. The CDR3 totals 15 residues. The V segment lost 4 bases and the J segment 3 bases; nucleotides outside the gene matches: 3. The CDR3 DNA reads as TGTGCCAGCAGCTCCAGGACTAGCGGGAGCTACGAGCAGTACTTC. Encoded protein: CASSSRTSGSYEQYF.

This clonotype has just a few counts. CDR3 DNA: TGTGCCAGTCAAGGCAGGGGCTCTGAAGCTTTCTTT. Translated, it gives CASQGRGSEAFF. The rearrangement joins TRBV19 to TRBJ1-1; weak D call: TRBD1 (6 bases). V lost 8 bases and J lost 6, with 13 bases in between. CDR3 size: 12 residues. Germline assignment: CDR1 LNHDA and CDR2 SQIVND (reference sequence). The complete variable domain, with remaining parts taken from reference TRBV19 and TRBJ1-1, reads DGGITQSPKYLFRKEGQNVTLSCEQNLNHDAMYWYRQDPGQGLRLIYYSQIVNDFQKGDIAEGYSVSREKKESFPLTVTSAQKNPTAFYLCASQGRGSEAFFGQGTRLTVV.

Concerning this clonotype itself: This may be a read error: a much more frequent sequence differs by one nucleotide. This chain joins TRBV28 and TRBJ1-2; TRBD1 aligns across 8 bases. The CDR3 has 15 residues. From germline, CDR1 is MDHEN and CDR2 SYDVKM. CDR3 in amino acids: CASLPGNRGLLGHTF. CDR3 sequence (DNA): TGTGCCAGCCTACCCGGGAACAGGGGGTTGCTTGGCCACACCTTC.

In its sample, this clonotype was seen many times. In DNA, the CDR3 is TGTGCCAGCAGCCATTCGGACAGGGGCTCCTACAATGAGCAGTTCTTC. It specifies CASSHSDRGSYNEQFF. This sequence joins TRBV3-1 and TRBJ2-1; 9 positions agree with TRBD1. The junction had 3 bases not matched to a gene; V was cut back by 3 bases and J by 0 bases. This CDR3 spans 16 amino acids. Looked up from germline, CDR1 is LGHDT and CDR2 is YNNKEL (reference sequence).

This clonotype has just a few counts. V is TRBV27 and J is TRBJ1-6; D unresolved. Trimming stripped 10 bases from V and 6 bases from J, with 13 bases between. This CDR3 spans 13 amino acids. CDR1 is MNHEY and CDR2 is SMNVEV in the germline V gene (reference sequence). CDR3 protein: CATKQRVNSPLHF. The CDR3, as DNA: TGTGCCACCAAGCAGAGGGTTAATTCACCCCTCCACTTT.

In this sample, this clonotype turned up a few times. The chain is built from TRBV18 and TRBJ2-3, with D perhaps matching TRBD1 (6 bases). V dropped 6 bases and J dropped 3 bases, with 13 bases sitting between them. Germline V gene sequence: CDR1 KGHSH, CDR2 LQKENI. The CDR3 consists of 14 residues. CDR3 in amino acids: CASSPQDRTDTQYF. The CDR3 coding sequence is TGTGCCAGCTCCCCCCAGGACAGAACAGATACGCAGTATTTT.

In its sample, this clonotype was seen many times. The chain carries TRBV27 and TRBJ2-3; 12 bases fit TRBD2. Germline loops: CDR1 MNHEY, CDR2 SMNVEV (reference sequence). Losses at the gene ends were 2 bases for V and 0 bases for J; bases not matched to a gene: 9. The CDR3 loop spans 19 amino acids. The CDR3 sequence is CASSLATSGGPTSTDTQYF. The CDR3 region has the DNA TGTGCCAGCAGTTTAGCTACTAGCGGGGGGCCGACTAGCACAGATACGCAGTATTTT.

This sequence joins TRBV19 and TRBJ1-2, with D hard to call. With 5 bases removed from V and 7 bases from J, the gap between germline ends came to 17 bases. The CDR3 spans 14 residues. Germline V gives CDR1 LNHDA, CDR2 SQIVND (reference sequence). CDR3 nucleotides: TGTGCCAGTAGTGCCCGGGCCCAAAGGGTTGGCTACACCTTC. This sequence encodes CASSARAQRVGYTF.

The chain couples TRBV20-1 to TRBJ2-3, with D possibly matching TRBD2 (5 bases). The CDR3 is 15 residues long. V shed 3 bases and J shed 3 bases, with 16 bases lying between them. CDR1 is DFQATT and CDR2 is SNEGSKA in the germline V gene (reference sequence). CDR3 region: CSAREERRATDTQYF. In DNA form, the CDR3 reads TGCAGTGCTAGGGAGGAGCGTCGTGCGACAGATACGCAGTATTTT.

This clonotype came up many times. The chain employs TRBV4-3 and TRBJ2-5; D unresolved. The CDR3 is made up of 15 amino acids. The V end was cut by 2 bases, the J end by 0 bases, with 10 bases between. Per the germline V gene, CDR1 is LGHNA and CDR2 is YSLEER. CDR3 sequence (DNA): TGCGCCAGCAGCCAATACTACTTGTACCAAGAGACCCAGTACTTC. Encoded protein: CASSQYYLYQETQYF.

The rearrangement links TRBV5-1 to TRBJ2-2, with TRBD1 as a possible D gene (5 bases). Germline V gene lookup returns CDR1 SGHRS and CDR2 YFSETQ. This CDR3 region has 16 residues. Trimming took 1 base from V and 2 from J, leaving 12 bases between them. CDR3 nucleotides: TGCGCCAGCAGCTTGTATGGACAACTCAACACCGGGGAGCTGTTTTTT. Translation: CASSLYGQLNTGELFF.

In regard to this clonotype: Given a much more abundant clone one base away, this may be a read error. This rearrangement joins TRBV5-5 to TRBJ2-7; TRBD1 aligns across 8 bases. V gave up 4 bases and J gave up 7 bases; unmatched junction bases: 4. There are 12 residues in the CDR3. Looked up from germline, CDR1 is SGHKS and CDR2 is YYEKEE (reference sequence). CDR3 sequence: CASSETGVEQYF. The CDR3 coding sequence is TGTGCCAGCAGCGAGACAGGGGTTGAGCAGTACTTC.

The CDR3, as DNA: TGCGCCAGCAGCCAAGATGACAGGGGGCACCTACCCACAGATACGCAGTATTTT. Translation gives CASSQDDRGHLPTDTQYF. The chain employs TRBV4-1 and TRBJ2-3, with TRBD1 matching 10 bases. From germline, CDR1 is MGHRA and CDR2 YSYEKL. CDR3 length: 18 residues. Losses at the gene ends were 0 bases for V and 2 bases for J; bases not matched to a gene: 8.

This clonotype was seen at least ten times. The chain uses TRBV12-3 or TRBV12-4 and TRBJ2-5; D remains unclear. This CDR3 region has 14 residues. V was cut by 7 bases and J by 1 base, with 13 bases left in between. CDR3 nucleotides: TGTGCCAGCACTCGACTCAATCCCCAAGAGACCCAGTACTTC. It specifies CASTRLNPQETQYF.

This clonotype came up a few times. The chain carries TRBV11-2 and TRBJ2-3, with 9 bases that match TRBD2. CDR3 length: 16 residues. The germline CDR1 and CDR2 sequences are SGHAT and FQNNGV. V was pared by 5 bases and J by 2 bases, with 8 bases of the junction left unmatched. The CDR3: CASSKLAGKPTDTQYF. CDR3 in DNA: TGTGCCAGCAGCAAACTAGCGGGCAAACCCACAGATACGCAGTATTTT.

This clonotype was recorded a few times. J is TRBJ2-1 and V is TRBV25-1, with 7 bases aligning to TRBD1. The V segment lost 0 bases and the J segment 9 bases; nucleotides outside the gene matches: 8. This CDR3 has 15 amino acids. Looked up from germline, CDR1 is MGHDK and CDR2 is SYGVNS. The CDR3 DNA reads as TGTGCCAGCAGTGAATATCTCGAGGGGGCGAGTGAGCAGTTCTTC. Amino acids: CASSEYLEGASEQFF. The entire variable domain, with the rest obtained from reference TRBV25-1 and TRBJ2-1, is as follows: EADIYQTPRYLVIGTGKKITLECSQTMGHDKMYWYQQDPGMELHLIHYSYGVNSTEKGDLSSESTVSRIRTEHFPLTLESARPSHTSQYLCASSEYLEGASEQFFGPGTRLTVL.